These T cell receptor beta chains were read from a single sample in a study of T cell clonotyping in hematopoietic cell transplantation. The protocol was immunoSEQ multiplex PCR, while the TCRdb copy is restricted to in-frame clones and leaves out a portion. The table has just under 20,000 clones, roughly 84% seen once. Sequencing was carried out using peripheral blood mononuclear cells. The receptors were gathered from a man aged 60-69 years in good health. Some clones in this sample may be carry-over from other donors' samples. Both conserved end residues are part of each CDR3. The order of the fields is D gene, clone size, CDR3 length, V gene, J gene, CDR3 protein, CDR3 DNA. The D gene is left open where the match is weak. Clone size is not always given. Where it is, it says once, few, many or a class for expanded clones.

-,-,14,TRBV6-4,TRBJ2-2,CASVREGRTGELFF,TGTGCCAGCGTGCGGGAAGGGCGGACCGGGGAGCTGTTTTTT
TRBD1,once,14,TRBV5-1,TRBJ2-5,CASSQETGGETQYF,TGCGCCAGCAGCCAAGAGACAGGGGGAGAGACCCAGTACTTC
-,-,14,TRBV7-9,TRBJ2-2,CASSLTGYAGELFF,TGTGCCAGCAGCTTAACCGGCTACGCCGGGGAGCTGTTTTTT
-,few,10,TRBV30,TRBJ1-1,CAWWAAEAFF,TGTGCCTGGTGGGCAGCCGAGGCTTTCTTT
-,-,12,TRBV11-1,TRBJ2-7,CASSLQSYEQYF,TGTGCCAGCAGCTTACAATCATACGAGCAGTACTTC
-,-,13,TRBV2,TRBJ2-5,CASSDLAGGEQYF,TGTGCCAGCAGTGATTTGGCAGGGGGGGAGCAGTACTTC
-,-,14,TRBV19,TRBJ2-2,CASSIAVNTGELFF,TGTGCCAGTAGTATAGCAGTTAACACCGGGGAGCTGTTTTTT
-,-,15,TRBV21-1,TRBJ2-5,CASSGSLGQGDTQYF,TGTGCCAGCAGCGGGTCATTGGGACAGGGAGATACCCAGTACTTC
-,-,15,TRBV11-2,TRBJ1-5,CASSSGPFSNQPQHF,TGTGCCAGCAGCTCGGGCCCCTTTAGCAATCAGCCCCAGCATTTT
TRBD1,-,15,TRBV7-2,TRBJ1-6,CASSLRQGNNSPLHF,TGTGCCAGCAGCTTAAGACAGGGGAATAATTCACCCCTCCACTTT
-,-,14,TRBV25-1,TRBJ2-5,CASSADRFQETQYF,TGTGCCAGCAGTGCCGACAGGTTCCAAGAGACCCAGTACTTC
TRBD1,-,15,TRBV19,TRBJ1-6,CASSMVGQGNSPLHF,TGTGCCAGTAGTATGGTCGGACAGGGGAATTCACCCCTCCACTTT
-,-,14,TRBV5-1,TRBJ2-5,CASGEGTSQETQYF,TGCGCCAGCGGAGAAGGGACGTCGCAAGAGACCCAGTACTTC
-,-,14,TRBV28,TRBJ2-5,CASSPLGIEEAQYF,TGCGCCAGCAGCCCCCTCGGTATAGAAGAGGCCCAGTACTTC
TRBD1,-,15,TRBV5-1,TRBJ1-5,CASSLGQGANQPQHF,TGCGCCAGCAGCCTGGGACAGGGGGCTAATCAGCCCCAGCATTTT
-,-,13,TRBV6-4,TRBJ2-2,CASSEANTGELFF,TGTGCCAGCAGTGAGGCGAACACCGGGGAGCTGTTTTTT
-,-,15,TRBV25-1,TRBJ2-3,CASSATTTSTDTQYF,TGTGCCAGCAGTGCCACTACAACTAGCACAGATACGCAGTATTTT
TRBD2,-,17,TRBV4-2,TRBJ2-7,CASSQESMASGGSEQYF,TGTGCCAGCAGCCAAGAATCTATGGCTAGCGGGGGAAGCGAGCAGTACTTC
TRBD1,once,12,TRBV7-9,TRBJ1-2,CASSNRGYGYTF,TGTGCCAGCAGTAACAGGGGGTATGGCTACACCTTC
TRBD2,once,12,TRBV5-6,TRBJ2-1,CASSLLPSGPFF,TGTGCCAGCAGCTTGCTTCCTAGCGGGCCGTTCTTC
TRBD1,few,15,TRBV27,TRBJ1-2,CASSSGQGHIYGYTF,TGTGCCAGCAGCAGTGGACAGGGGCACATCTATGGCTACACCTTC
-,-,13,TRBV27,TRBJ1-4,CASSARDGEKLFF,TGTGCCAGCAGTGCTCGGGACGGGGAAAAACTGTTTTTT
TRBD2,-,15,TRBV6-6,TRBJ2-1,CASSRTSGRAYEQFF,TGTGCCAGCAGCCGGACTAGCGGGAGGGCTTATGAGCAGTTCTTC
-,-,14,TRBV15,TRBJ2-3,CATSKTVTADTQYF,TGTGCCACCAGCAAGACAGTCACAGCAGATACGCAGTATTTT
TRBD1,-,12,TRBV29-1,TRBJ2-2,CSVGQGSGELFF,TGCAGCGTTGGACAGGGAAGCGGGGAGCTGTTTTTT
-,-,17,TRBV9,TRBJ2-3,CASSVAPSRLSTDTQYF,TGTGCCAGCAGCGTAGCTCCCAGCCGGCTTAGCACAGATACGCAGTATTTT
-,few,11,TRBV28,TRBJ2-1,CASSFGSHRFF,TGTGCCAGCAGTTTCGGCTCTCACCGATTCTTC
-,-,11,TRBV6-6,TRBJ1-2,CASNSGDGYTF,TGTGCCAGCAATTCGGGAGATGGCTACACCTTC
-,-,16,TRBV6-4,TRBJ1-1,CASSDSARTLNTEAFF,TGTGCCAGCAGTGACTCGGCCAGAACACTGAACACTGAAGCTTTCTTT
-,-,13,TRBV19,TRBJ1-5,CASSQQGNQPQHF,TGTGCCAGTAGCCAGCAGGGCAATCAGCCCCAGCATTTT
-,-,12,TRBV18,TRBJ2-7,CASSLSGYEQYF,TGTGCCAGCTCACTATCTGGCTACGAGCAGTACTTC
-,-,14,TRBV6-5,TRBJ2-2,CASKQHANTGELFF,TGTGCCAGCAAACAGCACGCGAACACCGGGGAGCTGTTTTTT
-,-,14,TRBV4-1,TRBJ2-3,CASSQLVTEDTQYF,TGCGCCAGCAGCCAATTGGTGACCGAAGATACGCAGTATTTT
-,-,17,TRBV7-2,TRBJ2-1,CASSFFSALVSYNEQFF,TGTGCCAGCAGCTTCTTTTCGGCCCTAGTGTCCTACAATGAGCAGTTCTTC
-,-,14,TRBV6-5,TRBJ2-7,CASSPRPRAYEQYF,TGTGCCAGCAGTCCAAGGCCGCGAGCCTACGAGCAGTACTTC
-,-,14,TRBV30,TRBJ2-3,CAWKRGGGTDTQYF,TGTGCCTGGAAGAGGGGTGGTGGCACAGATACGCAGTATTTT
-,-,15,TRBV19,TRBJ1-5,CASTGGEYSNQPQHF,TGTGCCAGTACCGGTGGTGAGTATAGCAATCAGCCCCAGCATTTT
-,-,18,TRBV6-1,TRBJ1-1,CASSEAAFTSQTNTEAFF,TGTGCCAGCAGTGAAGCCGCCTTCACCAGCCAGACGAACACTGAAGCTTTCTTT
-,-,14,TRBV27,TRBJ2-7,CASSPTNRGYEQYF,TGTGCCAGCAGCCCGACTAACAGAGGCTACGAGCAGTACTTC
-,few,14,TRBV19,TRBJ1-1,CASSIWFGDTEAFF,TGTGCCAGTAGTATCTGGTTCGGCGACACTGAAGCTTTCTTT
TRBD2,-,14,TRBV11-2,TRBJ2-7,CASSSAAGPYEQYF,TGTGCCAGCAGCTCGGCAGCGGGACCGTACGAGCAGTACTTC
TRBD1,-,14,TRBV5-6,TRBJ1-5,CASSLAGGRQPQHF,TGTGCCAGCAGCTTGGCAGGGGGGCGTCAGCCCCAGCATTTT
-,-,16,TRBV30,TRBJ2-2,CAWDPSPQGTTGELFF,TGTGCCTGGGACCCCTCTCCCCAGGGAACAACCGGGGAGCTGTTTTTT